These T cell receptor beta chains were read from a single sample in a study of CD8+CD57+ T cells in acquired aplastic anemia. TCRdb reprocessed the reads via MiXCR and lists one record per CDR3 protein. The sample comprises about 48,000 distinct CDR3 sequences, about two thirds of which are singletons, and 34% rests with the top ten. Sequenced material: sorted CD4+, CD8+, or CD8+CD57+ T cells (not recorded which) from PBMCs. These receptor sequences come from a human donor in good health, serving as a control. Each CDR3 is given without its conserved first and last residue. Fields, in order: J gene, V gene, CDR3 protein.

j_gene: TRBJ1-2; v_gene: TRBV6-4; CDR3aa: ASSLQTGTGGYGYT
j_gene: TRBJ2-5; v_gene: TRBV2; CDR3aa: ASRVQETQY
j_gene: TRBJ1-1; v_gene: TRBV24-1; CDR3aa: ATSNPLGTEAF
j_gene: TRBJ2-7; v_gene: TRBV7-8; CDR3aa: ASSLGGQAYEQY
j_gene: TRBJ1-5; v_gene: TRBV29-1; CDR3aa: SVEEGGGQPQH
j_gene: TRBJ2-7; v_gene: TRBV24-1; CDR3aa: ATSDTGDLYEQY
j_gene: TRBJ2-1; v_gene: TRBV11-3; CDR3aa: ASSDWDSYNEQF
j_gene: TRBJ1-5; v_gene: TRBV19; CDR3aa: ASSIARQVIGGSNQPQH
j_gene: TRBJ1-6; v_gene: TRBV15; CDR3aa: ATSRDKGFNSPLH
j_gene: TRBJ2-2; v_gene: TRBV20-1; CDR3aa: SARSTGRGDTGELF
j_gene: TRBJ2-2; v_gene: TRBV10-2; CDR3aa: ASRALTGIGELF
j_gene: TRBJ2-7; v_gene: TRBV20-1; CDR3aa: SASAGTGIYEQY
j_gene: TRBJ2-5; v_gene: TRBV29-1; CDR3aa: SAGLAARETQY
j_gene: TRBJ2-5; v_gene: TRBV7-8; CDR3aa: ASSLGAAGGEETQY
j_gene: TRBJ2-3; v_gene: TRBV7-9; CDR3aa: ASSLLGLANTQY
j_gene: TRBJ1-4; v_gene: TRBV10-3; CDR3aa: AISERATNEELF
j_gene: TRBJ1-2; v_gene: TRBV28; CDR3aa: ASTMTGDSYGYT
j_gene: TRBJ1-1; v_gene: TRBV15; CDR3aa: ATSRGQGGTEAF
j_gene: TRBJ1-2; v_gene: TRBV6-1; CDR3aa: ASTISGDYGYT
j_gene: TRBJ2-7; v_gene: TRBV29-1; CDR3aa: SVESAGGKEQY
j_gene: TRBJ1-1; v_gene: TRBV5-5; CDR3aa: ASSLGQGYTEAF
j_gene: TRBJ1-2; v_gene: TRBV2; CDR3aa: ASSRQIEDSYGYT
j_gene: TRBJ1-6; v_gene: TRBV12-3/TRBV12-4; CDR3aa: ASSQGQGHSPLH
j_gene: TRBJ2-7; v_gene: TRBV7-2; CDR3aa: ASSLSGAYEQY
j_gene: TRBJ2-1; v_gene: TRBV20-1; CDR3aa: SALRDRGADEQF
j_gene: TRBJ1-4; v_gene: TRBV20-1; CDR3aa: SAKDQGTDEKLF
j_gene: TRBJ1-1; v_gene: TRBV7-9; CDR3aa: ASSEGNTEAF
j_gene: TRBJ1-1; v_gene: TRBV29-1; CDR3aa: SVAGAAKAF
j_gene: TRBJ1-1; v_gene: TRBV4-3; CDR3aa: ASSQDPGGTTEAF
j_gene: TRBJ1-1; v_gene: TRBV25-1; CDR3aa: ASSDFATGDTDTEAF
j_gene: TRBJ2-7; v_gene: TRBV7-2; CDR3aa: PSSLGSVPWEQY
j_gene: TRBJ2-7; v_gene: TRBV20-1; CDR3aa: SARGLGTSGYEQY
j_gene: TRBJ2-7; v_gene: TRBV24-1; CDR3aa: ATSDPPRPYYEQY
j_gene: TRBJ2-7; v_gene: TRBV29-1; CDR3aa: SVEASSYEQY
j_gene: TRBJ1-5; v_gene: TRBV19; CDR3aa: ASSYSGSNQPQH
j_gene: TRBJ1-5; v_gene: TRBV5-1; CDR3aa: ASSLAGGNQPQH
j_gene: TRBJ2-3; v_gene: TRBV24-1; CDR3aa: ATSDARTDAGTDTQY
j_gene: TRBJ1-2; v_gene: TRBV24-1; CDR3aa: ATSGAVNYGYT
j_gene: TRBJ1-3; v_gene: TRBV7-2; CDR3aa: ASSSLSGNTIY
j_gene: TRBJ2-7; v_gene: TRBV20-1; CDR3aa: SAISPVSSYEQY
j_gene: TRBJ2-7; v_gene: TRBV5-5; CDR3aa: ASSLARVYEQY
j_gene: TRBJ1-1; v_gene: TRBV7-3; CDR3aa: ASSPSQGSTEAF
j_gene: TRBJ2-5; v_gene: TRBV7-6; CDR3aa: ASSLELGGETQY
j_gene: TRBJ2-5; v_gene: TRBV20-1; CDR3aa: SARPPATTAQETQY
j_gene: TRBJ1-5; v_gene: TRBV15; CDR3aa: ATSREGQSSDQPQH
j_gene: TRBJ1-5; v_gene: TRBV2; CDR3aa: ASSQRPASNQPQH
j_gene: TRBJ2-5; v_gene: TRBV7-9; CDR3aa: ASSLTGTQY
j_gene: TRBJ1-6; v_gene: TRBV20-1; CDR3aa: SAAPAGQGNSPLH
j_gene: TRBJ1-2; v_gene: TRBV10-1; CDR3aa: ASGRGFGYGYT
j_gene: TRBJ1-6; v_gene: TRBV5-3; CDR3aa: ASSFGGHSPLH
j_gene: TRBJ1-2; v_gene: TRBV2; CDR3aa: ASSGALTSTGYT
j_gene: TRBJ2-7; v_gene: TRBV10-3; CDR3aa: AISESEGNEQY
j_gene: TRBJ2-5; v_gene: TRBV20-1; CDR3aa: SAIPPPLETQY
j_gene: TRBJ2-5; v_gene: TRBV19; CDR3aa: ASAPQGLVTSETQY
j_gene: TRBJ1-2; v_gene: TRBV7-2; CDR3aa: ASSLGGRDRNSYT
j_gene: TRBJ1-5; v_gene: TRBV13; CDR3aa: ASSLDGFSNQPQH
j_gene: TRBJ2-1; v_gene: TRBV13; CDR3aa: ASSPPSQRHEQF
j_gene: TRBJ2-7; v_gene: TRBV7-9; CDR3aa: ASSLHLGETYEQY
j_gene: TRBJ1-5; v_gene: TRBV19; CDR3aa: ASREGFGTNQPQH